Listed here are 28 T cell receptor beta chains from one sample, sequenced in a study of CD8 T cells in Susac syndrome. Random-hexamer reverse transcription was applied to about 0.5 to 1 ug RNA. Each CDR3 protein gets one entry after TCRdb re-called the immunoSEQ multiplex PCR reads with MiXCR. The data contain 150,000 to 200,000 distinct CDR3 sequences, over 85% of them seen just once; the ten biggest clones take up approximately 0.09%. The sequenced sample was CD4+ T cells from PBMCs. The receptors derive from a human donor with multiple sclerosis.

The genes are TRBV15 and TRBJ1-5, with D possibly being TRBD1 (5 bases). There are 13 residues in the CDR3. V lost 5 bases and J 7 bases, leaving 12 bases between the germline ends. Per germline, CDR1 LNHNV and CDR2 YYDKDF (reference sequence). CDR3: CATSPGVIQPQHF. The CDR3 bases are TGTGCCACCAGCCCGGGGGTCATACAGCCCCAGCATTTT. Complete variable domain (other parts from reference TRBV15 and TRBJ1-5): DAMVIQNPRYQVTQFGKPVTLSCSQTLNHNVMYWYQQKSSQAPKLLFHYYDKDFNNEADTPDNFQSRRPNTSFCFLDIRSPGLGDTAMYLCATSPGVIQPQHFGDGTRLSIL.

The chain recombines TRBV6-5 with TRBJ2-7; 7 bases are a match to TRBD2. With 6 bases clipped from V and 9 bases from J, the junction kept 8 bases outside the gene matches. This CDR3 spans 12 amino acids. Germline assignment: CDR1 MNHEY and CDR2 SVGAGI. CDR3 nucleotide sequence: TGTGCCAGCAGGAACCCCGGGGGGTGGCAGTACTTC. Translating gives CASRNPGGWQYF.

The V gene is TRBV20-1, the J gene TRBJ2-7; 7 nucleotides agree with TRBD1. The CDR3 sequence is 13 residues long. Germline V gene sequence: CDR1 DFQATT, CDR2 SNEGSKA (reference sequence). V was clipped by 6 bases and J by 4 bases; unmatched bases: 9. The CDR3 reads CSANRGLRYEQYF. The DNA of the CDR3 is TGCAGTGCGAACAGGGGATTGAGGTACGAGCAGTACTTC.

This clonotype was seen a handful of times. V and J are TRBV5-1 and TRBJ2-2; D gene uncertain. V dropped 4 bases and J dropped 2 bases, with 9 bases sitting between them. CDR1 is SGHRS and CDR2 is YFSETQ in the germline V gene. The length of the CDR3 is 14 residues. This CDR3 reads CASSRDTNTGELFF. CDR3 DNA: TGCGCCAGCAGCAGAGACACTAACACCGGGGAGCTGTTTTTT.

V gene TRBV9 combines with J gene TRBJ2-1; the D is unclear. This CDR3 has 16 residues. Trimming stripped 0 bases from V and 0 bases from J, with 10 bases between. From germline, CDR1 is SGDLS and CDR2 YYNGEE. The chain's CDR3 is CASSVDPQSSYNEQFF. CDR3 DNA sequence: TGTGCCAGCAGCGTAGACCCCCAAAGCTCCTACAATGAGCAGTTCTTC.

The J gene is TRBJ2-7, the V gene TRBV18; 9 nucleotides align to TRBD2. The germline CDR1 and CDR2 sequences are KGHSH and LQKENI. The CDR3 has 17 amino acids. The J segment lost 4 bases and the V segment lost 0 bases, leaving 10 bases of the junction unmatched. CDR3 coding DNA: TGTGCCAGCTCACCACCGAGCGGCACTAGCGGGTTTTACGAGCAGTACTTC. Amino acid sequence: CASSPPSGTSGFYEQYF.

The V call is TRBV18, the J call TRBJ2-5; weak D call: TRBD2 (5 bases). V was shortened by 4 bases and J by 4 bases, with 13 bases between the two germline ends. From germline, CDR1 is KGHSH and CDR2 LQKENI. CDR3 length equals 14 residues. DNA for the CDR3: TGTGCCAGCTCACAGAGTCGGGGAACAGAGACCCAGTACTTC. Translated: CASSQSRGTETQYF. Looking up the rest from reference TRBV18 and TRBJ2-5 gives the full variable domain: NAGVMQNPRHLVRRRGQEARLRCSPMKGHSHVYWYRQLPEEGLKFMVYLQKENIIDESGMPKERFSAEFPKEGPSILRIQQVVRGDSAAYFCASSQSRGTETQYFGPGTRLLVL.

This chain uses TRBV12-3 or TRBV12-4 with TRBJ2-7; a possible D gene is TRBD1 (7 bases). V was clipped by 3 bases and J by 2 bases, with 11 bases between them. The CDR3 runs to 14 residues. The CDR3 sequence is CASSFGGTAYEQYF. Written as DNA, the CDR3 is TGTGCCAGCAGTTTTGGAGGGACAGCCTACGAGCAGTACTTC.

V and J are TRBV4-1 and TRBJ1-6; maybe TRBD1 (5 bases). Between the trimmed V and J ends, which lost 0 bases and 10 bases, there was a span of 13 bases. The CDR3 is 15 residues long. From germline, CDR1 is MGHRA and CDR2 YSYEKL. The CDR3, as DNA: TGCGCCAGCAGCCAAGATGGACCAGGGTCCTCACCCCTCCACTTT. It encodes CASSQDGPGSSPLHF.

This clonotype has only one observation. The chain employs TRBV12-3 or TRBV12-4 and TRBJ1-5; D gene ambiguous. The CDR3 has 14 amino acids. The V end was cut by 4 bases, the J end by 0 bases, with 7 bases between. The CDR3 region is CASSWTYSNQPQHF. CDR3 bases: TGTGCCAGCAGTTGGACGTATAGCAATCAGCCCCAGCATTTT.

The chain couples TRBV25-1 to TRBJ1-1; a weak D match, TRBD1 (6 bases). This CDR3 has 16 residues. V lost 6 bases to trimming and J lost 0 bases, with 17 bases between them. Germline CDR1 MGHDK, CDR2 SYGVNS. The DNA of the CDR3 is TGTGCCAGCAGAGGGGGATTTGGTTCGATGAACACTGAAGCTTTCTTT. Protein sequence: CASRGGFGSMNTEAFF.

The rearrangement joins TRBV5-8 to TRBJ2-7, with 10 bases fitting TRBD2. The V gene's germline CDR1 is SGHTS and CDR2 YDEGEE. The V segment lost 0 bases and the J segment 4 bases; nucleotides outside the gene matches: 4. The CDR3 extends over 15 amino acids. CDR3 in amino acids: CASSLGLAGEYEQYF. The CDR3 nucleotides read TGTGCCAGCAGCTTGGGGCTAGCGGGAGAGTACGAGCAGTACTTC.

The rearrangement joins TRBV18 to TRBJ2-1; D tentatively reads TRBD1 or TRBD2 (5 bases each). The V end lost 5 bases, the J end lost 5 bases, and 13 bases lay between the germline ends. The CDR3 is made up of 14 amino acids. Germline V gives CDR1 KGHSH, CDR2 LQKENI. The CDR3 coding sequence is TGTGCCAGCTCAAGGGACCTCGGGGACAATGAGCAGTTCTTC. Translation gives CASSRDLGDNEQFF.

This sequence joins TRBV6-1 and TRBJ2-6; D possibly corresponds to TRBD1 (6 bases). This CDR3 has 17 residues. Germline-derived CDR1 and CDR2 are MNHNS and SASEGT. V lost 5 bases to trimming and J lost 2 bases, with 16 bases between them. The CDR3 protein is CASSPLHRVAGANVLTF. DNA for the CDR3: TGTGCCAGCAGTCCACTTCACAGGGTAGCTGGGGCCAACGTCCTGACTTTC.

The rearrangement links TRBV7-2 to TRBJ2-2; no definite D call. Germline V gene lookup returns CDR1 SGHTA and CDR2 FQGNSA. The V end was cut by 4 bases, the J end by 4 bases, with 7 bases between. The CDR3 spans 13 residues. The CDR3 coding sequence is TGTGCCAGCAGCTCAACGGCCACCGGGGAGCTGTTTTTT. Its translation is CASSSTATGELFF.

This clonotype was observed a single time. The CDR3 protein is CAYGGKGNQPQHF. The CDR3 DNA reads TGTGCCTACGGGGGCAAAGGCAATCAGCCCCAGCATTTT. The chain uses TRBV30 and TRBJ1-5, with D maybe TRBD1 (6 bases). This CDR3 is 13 amino acids long. Trimming took 7 bases from V and 2 from J, leaving 12 bases between them. Germline values: CDR1 GTSNPN, CDR2 SVGIG (reference sequence).

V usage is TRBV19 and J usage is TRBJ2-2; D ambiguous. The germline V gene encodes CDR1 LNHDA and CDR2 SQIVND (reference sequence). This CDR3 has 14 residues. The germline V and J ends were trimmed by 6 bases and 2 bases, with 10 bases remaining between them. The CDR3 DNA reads TGTGCCAGTAGACAGATATACAACACCGGGGAGCTGTTTTTT. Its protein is CASRQIYNTGELFF.

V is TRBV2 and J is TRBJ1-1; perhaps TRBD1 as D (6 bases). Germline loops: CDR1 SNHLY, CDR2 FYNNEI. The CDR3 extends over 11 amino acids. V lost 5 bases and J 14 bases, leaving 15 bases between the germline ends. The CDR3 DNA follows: TGTGCCAGCAGTTACACAGGGCCCAGGTTCTTT. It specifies CASSYTGPRFF.

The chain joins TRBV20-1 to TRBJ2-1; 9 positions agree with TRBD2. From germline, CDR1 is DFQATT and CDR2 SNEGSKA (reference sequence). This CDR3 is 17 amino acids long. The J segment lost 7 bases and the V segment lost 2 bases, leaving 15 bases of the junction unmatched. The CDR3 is CSARRTPLRAGGNEQFF. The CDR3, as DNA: TGCAGTGCTAGACGAACACCCCTCCGAGCGGGAGGTAATGAGCAGTTCTTC.

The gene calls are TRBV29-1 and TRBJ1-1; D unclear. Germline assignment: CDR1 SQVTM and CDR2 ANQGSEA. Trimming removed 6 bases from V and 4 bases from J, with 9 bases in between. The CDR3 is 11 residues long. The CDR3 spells CSVGRGTEAFF. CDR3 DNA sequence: TGCAGCGTAGGTCGGGGCACTGAAGCTTTCTTT.

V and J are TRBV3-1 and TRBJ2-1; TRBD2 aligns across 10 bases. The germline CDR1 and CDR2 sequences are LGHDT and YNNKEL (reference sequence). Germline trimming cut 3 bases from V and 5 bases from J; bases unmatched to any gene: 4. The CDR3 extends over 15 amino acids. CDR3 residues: CASSHRAGGDNEQFF. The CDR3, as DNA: TGTGCCAGCAGCCACAGAGCGGGAGGGGACAATGAGCAGTTCTTC.

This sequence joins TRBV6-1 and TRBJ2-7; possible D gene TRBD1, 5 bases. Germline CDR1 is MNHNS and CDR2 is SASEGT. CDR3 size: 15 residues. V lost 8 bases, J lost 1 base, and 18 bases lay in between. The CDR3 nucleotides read TGTGCCAGCCACAAGGACAACTCCCCTTCCTACGAGCAGTACTTC. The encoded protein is CASHKDNSPSYEQYF.

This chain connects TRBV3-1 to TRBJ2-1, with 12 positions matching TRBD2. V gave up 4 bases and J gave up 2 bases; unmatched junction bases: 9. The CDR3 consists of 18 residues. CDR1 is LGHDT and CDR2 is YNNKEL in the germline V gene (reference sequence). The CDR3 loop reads CASSPPGLAGGPYNEQFF. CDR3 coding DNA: TGTGCCAGCAGCCCACCCGGGCTAGCGGGGGGGCCCTACAATGAGCAGTTCTTC.

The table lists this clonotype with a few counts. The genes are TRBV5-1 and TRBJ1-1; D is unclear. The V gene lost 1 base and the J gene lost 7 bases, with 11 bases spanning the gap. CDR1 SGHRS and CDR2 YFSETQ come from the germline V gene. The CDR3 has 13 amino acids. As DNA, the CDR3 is TGCGCCAGCAGCTTGACGGAGAGAGGTGAAGCTTTCTTT. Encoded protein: CASSLTERGEAFF.

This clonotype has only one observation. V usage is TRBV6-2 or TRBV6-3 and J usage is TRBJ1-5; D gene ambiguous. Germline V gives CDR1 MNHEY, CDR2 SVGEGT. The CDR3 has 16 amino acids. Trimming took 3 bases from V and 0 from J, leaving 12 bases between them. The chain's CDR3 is CASSYNLGDSNQPQHF. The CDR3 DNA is TGTGCCAGCAGTTATAATTTGGGAGATAGCAATCAGCCCCAGCATTTT.

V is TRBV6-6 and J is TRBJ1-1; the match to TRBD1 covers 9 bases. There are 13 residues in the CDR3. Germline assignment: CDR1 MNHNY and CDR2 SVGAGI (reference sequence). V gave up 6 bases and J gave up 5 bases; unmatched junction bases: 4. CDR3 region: CASRRDRATEAFF. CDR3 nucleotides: TGTGCCAGCAGAAGGGACAGGGCTACTGAAGCTTTCTTT.

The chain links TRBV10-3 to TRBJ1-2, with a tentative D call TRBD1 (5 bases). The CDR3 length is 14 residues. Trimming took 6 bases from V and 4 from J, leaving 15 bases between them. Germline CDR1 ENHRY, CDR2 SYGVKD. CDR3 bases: TGTGCCATCAGCCTGTCGGGGGAGAGCTATGGCTACACCTTC. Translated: CAISLSGESYGYTF.

Here the CDR3 reads CAWSVELGINTQYF. CDR3 nucleotide sequence: TGTGCCTGGAGTGTTGAACTAGGGATTAATACGCAGTATTTT. The chain combines TRBV30 with TRBJ2-3; maybe TRBD2 (5 bases). Germline-derived CDR1 and CDR2 are GTSNPN and SVGIG (reference sequence). This CDR3 has 14 amino acids. Trimming stripped 0 bases from V and 7 bases from J, with 14 bases between.